What follows are 23 T cell receptor beta chains derived from one specimen sequenced in a study of breast tumors, draining lymph nodes, adjacent tissues. TCRdb redid the calling of the multiplex PCR reads with MiXCR, one entry per CDR3 protein. In the table there are 75,000 to 100,000 distinct CDR3 sequences, approximately 19% of which are singletons. Samples came from axillary lymph nodes draining the breast cancer. Sequenced sample: axillary lymph node tissue. All receptors derive from a female donor with breast cancer. Some clones in this sample may be carry-over from other donors' samples.

This clonotype was recorded many times. V usage is TRBV7-3 and J usage is TRBJ2-5; TRBD2 might be the D (5 bases). The CDR3 extends over 12 amino acids. The ends were cut back, 5 bases at V and 7 bases at J, with 11 bases in the middle. The germline CDR1 and CDR2 sequences are SGHTA and FQGTGA. CDR3 bases: TGTGCCAGCAGCCAACCCGCGGGGACCCAGTACTTC. Translated: CASSQPAGTQYF. The entire variable domain, with the rest obtained from reference TRBV7-3 and TRBJ2-5, is as follows: GAGVSQTPSNKVTEKGKYVELRCDPISGHTALYWYRQSLGQGPEFLIYFQGTGAADDSGLPNDRFFAVRPEGSVSTLKIQRTERGDSAVYLCASSQPAGTQYFGPGTRLLVL.

The chain carries TRBV3-1 and TRBJ2-1; 11 bases are a match to TRBD2. This CDR3 comprises 16 residues. Germline trimming cut 2 bases from V and 2 bases from J; bases unmatched to any gene: 2. CDR1 is LGHDT and CDR2 is YNNKEL in the germline V gene (reference sequence). The CDR3 region is CASSQIAGGAYNEQFF. CDR3 nucleotides: TGTGCCAGCAGCCAAATAGCGGGAGGGGCCTACAATGAGCAGTTCTTC.

Comment on this clonotype: With a much larger clone just one base away, this may be a read error. This chain uses TRBV6-2 or TRBV6-3 with TRBJ2-7; D tentatively fits TRBD1 or TRBD2 (5 bases each). The CDR3 length is 17 residues. Per germline, CDR1 MNHEY and CDR2 SVGEGT. The V end lost 0 bases, the J end lost 0 bases, and 15 bases lay between the germline ends. CDR3 in amino acids: CASSYSSWLGPSYEQYF. For the CDR3, the DNA is TGTGCCAGCAGTTACTCATCGTGGCTGGGACCCTCCTACGAGCAGTACTTC.

This clonotype was counted many times. V is TRBV3-1 and J is TRBJ2-7; unclear D gene. The CDR3 has 14 amino acids. CDR1 LGHDT and CDR2 YNNKEL come from the germline V gene (reference sequence). The ends were cut back, 1 base at V and 1 base at J, with 8 bases in the middle. CDR3 protein: CASSQVVTSYEQYF. CDR3 DNA: TGTGCCAGCAGCCAAGTAGTGACTTCCTACGAGCAGTACTTC.

This chain uses TRBV28 with TRBJ2-1; 7 nucleotides agree with TRBD1. Germline-derived CDR1 and CDR2 are MDHEN and SYDVKM. The CDR3 loop spans 13 amino acids. Trimming took 3 bases from V and 6 from J; bases not matched to a gene: 2. CDR3: CASSFWDSNEQFF. The CDR3 DNA is TGTGCCAGCAGTTTTTGGGACAGCAATGAGCAGTTCTTC.

This clonotype has at least ten counts. The CDR3, as DNA: TGTGCCAGCAGCTTGGCTGCTAAGCAGTTCTTC. Translating it yields CASSLAAKQFF. The chain uses TRBV5-6 and TRBJ2-1; no reliable D call. Germline V gives CDR1 SGHDT, CDR2 YYEEEE. CDR3 size: 11 residues. The V end was cut by 0 bases, the J end by 11 bases, with 6 bases between. Complete variable domain (other parts from reference TRBV5-6 and TRBJ2-1): DAGVTQSPTHLIKTRGQQVTLRCSPKSGHDTVSWYQQALGQGPQFIFQYYEEEERQRGNFPDRFSGHQFPNYSSELNVNALLLGDSALYLCASSLAAKQFFGPGTRLTVL.

This clonotype was detected ten times or more. The V and J genes are TRBV7-9 and TRBJ2-3; D not resolved. V lost 7 bases and J lost 5, with 10 bases in between. Germline CDR1 reads SEHNR; CDR2 reads FQNEAQ (reference sequence). The CDR3 sequence is 12 residues long. The CDR3 coding sequence is TGTGCCAGCAAAGACGAGATAGATACGCAGTATTTT. Protein: CASKDEIDTQYF.

This clonotype was observed a single time. The chain is built from TRBV29-1 and TRBJ2-1; D is undetermined. Trimming left V 7 bases short and J 4 bases short, with 17 bases between. This CDR3 spans 14 amino acids. Germline V gives CDR1 SQVTM, CDR2 ANQGSEA. The CDR3: CSEETGSRYNEQFF. The CDR3 DNA is TGCAGCGAAGAGACCGGGTCTCGTTACAATGAGCAGTTCTTC.

In its sample, this clonotype was seen many times. The chain combines TRBV6-5 with TRBJ2-1, with 11 bases matching TRBD2. Germline lookup yields CDR1 MNHEY and CDR2 SVGAGI. CDR3 size: 16 residues. Losses at the gene ends were 5 bases for V and 6 bases for J; bases not matched to a gene: 9. The CDR3 is CASSPISGGGFNEQFF. The CDR3 DNA reads as TGTGCCAGCAGTCCAATTAGCGGGGGGGGGTTCAATGAGCAGTTCTTC.

This clonotype was seen repeatedly, ten times or more. The chain has TRBV20-1 and TRBJ1-5; D gene uncertain. The germline V gene encodes CDR1 DFQATT and CDR2 SNEGSKA (reference sequence). The V end lost 2 bases, the J end lost 2 bases, and 13 bases lay between the germline ends. There are 15 residues in the CDR3. CDR3 amino acids: CSARQDGVRNQPQHF. In nucleotides, the CDR3 is TGCAGTGCTAGACAGGACGGGGTGCGCAATCAGCCCCAGCATTTT.

This clonotype was seen at least ten times. This chain links TRBV20-1 with TRBJ2-3; weak D call: TRBD1 (5 bases). Germline loops: CDR1 DFQATT, CDR2 SNEGSKA (reference sequence). Trimming pared 3 bases from V and 2 bases from J, leaving 12 bases between. The CDR3 consists of 14 residues. The CDR3 DNA reads TGCAGTGCTAGGCCGACAGTTTACACAGATACGCAGTATTTT. Its protein is CSARPTVYTDTQYF.

This clonotype came up a few times. The chain couples TRBV30 to TRBJ1-5; no definite D call. The V gene's germline CDR1 is GTSNPN and CDR2 SVGIG (reference sequence). The V and J ends lost 5 bases and 4 bases respectively, with 6 bases between them. This CDR3 region has 11 residues. DNA of the CDR3: TGTGCCTGGGGTAAGAATCAGCCCCAGCATTTT. Translated: CAWGKNQPQHF.

This clonotype has at least ten counts. This chain joins TRBV4-2 and TRBJ1-4, with 10 bases that match TRBD1. Germline V gives CDR1 LGHNA, CDR2 YNFKEQ. V lost 0 bases to trimming and J lost 4 bases; unmatched junction nucleotides: 2. The CDR3 has 16 residues. CDR3 sequence (DNA): TGTGCCAGCAGCCAAGACGGGACAGGGGATAATGAAAAACTGTTTTTT. Translation gives CASSQDGTGDNEKLFF.

This clonotype was counted ten times or more. The genes are TRBV6-4 and TRBJ2-3, with D perhaps TRBD1 or TRBD2 (5 bases each). Per the germline V gene, CDR1 is MRHNA and CDR2 is SNTAGT. The CDR3 is made up of 15 amino acids. Trimming cost V 6 bases and J 1 base, with 14 bases left between them. CDR3 nucleotide sequence: TGTGCCAGCAGCGTAACGGTGGGGGGCACAGATACGCAGTATTTT. This codes for CASSVTVGGTDTQYF.

The table lists this clonotype with many counts. V and J are TRBV19 and TRBJ1-3; D gene uncertain. CDR1 is LNHDA and CDR2 is SQIVND in the germline V gene (reference sequence). This CDR3 has 17 amino acids. V was cut by 5 bases and J by 1 base, with 18 bases left in between. The CDR3 DNA reads as TGTGCCAGTAGTCCGGTCTTGACGACTACTTCTGGAAACACCATATATTTT. It yields the protein CASSPVLTTTSGNTIYF.

The chain employs TRBV19 and TRBJ2-7, with D unresolved. CDR1 and CDR2 (germline): LNHDA, SQIVND (reference sequence). The germline V and J ends were trimmed by 7 bases and 0 bases, with 13 bases remaining between them. CDR3 length equals 14 residues. The DNA for the CDR3 is TGTGCCAGTACCTGGGCAAGGGACTCCTACGAGCAGTACTTC. Protein: CASTWARDSYEQYF. Variable domain in full (rest from reference TRBV19 and TRBJ2-7): DGGITQSPKYLFRKEGQNVTLSCEQNLNHDAMYWYRQDPGQGLRLIYYSQIVNDFQKGDIAEGYSVSREKKESFPLTVTSAQKNPTAFYLCASTWARDSYEQYFGPGTRLTVT.

At least ten counts were recorded for this clonotype. This rearrangement joins TRBV15 to TRBJ2-1; 8 bases are shared with TRBD2. The trim removed 2 bases at V and 7 bases at J, leaving 7 bases unmatched. The CDR3 loop spans 15 amino acids. Germline V lookup: CDR1 LNHNV, CDR2 YYDKDF (reference sequence). The CDR3 protein is CATSRRAGEVNEQFF. For the CDR3, the DNA is TGTGCCACCAGCAGAAGAGCGGGAGAGGTGAATGAGCAGTTCTTC.

This clonotype was seen a handful of times. Given a much more abundant clone one base away, this may be a read error. This chain connects TRBV5-1 to TRBJ2-7; a possible D gene is TRBD1 (5 bases). Germline V CDR1 and CDR2: SGHRS, YFSETQ. V lost 4 bases and J lost 2, with 13 bases in between. The CDR3 runs 14 residues. CDR3 sequence reads: CASSAGHNTYEQYF. The CDR3 coding sequence is TGCGCCAGCAGCGCAGGACACAATACCTACGAGCAGTACTTC. The complete variable domain, with remaining parts taken from reference TRBV5-1 and TRBJ2-7, reads KAGVTQTPRYLIKTRGQQVTLSCSPISGHRSVSWYQQTPGQGLQFLFEYFSETQRNKGNFPGRFSGRQFSNSRSEMNVSTLELGDSALYLCASSAGHNTYEQYFGPGTRLTVT.

There are many counts of this clonotype. This chain uses TRBV7-2 with TRBJ2-7, with 8 bases aligning to TRBD1. Trimming at V came to 6 bases and at J to 1 base, leaving 8 bases not matched to a gene. Germline CDR1 is SGHTA and CDR2 is FQGNSA. The CDR3 is 15 amino acids. The CDR3 loop reads CASSPRQGASYEQYF. Here the CDR3 DNA reads TGTGCCAGCAGTCCCCGGCAGGGGGCTTCCTACGAGCAGTACTTC.

The sample holds many counts of this clonotype. CDR3 in amino acids: CASTMDRENEQYF. CDR3 DNA: TGTGCCAGCACCATGGACAGGGAGAACGAGCAGTACTTC. V is TRBV5-6 and J is TRBJ2-7; 8 bases agree with TRBD1. The germline V gene encodes CDR1 SGHDT and CDR2 YYEEEE. The CDR3 has 13 residues. V gave up 6 bases and J gave up 5 bases; unmatched junction bases: 7.

This sequence joins TRBV20-1 and TRBJ1-1; 8 nucleotides match TRBD1. Losses at the gene ends were 1 base for V and 3 bases for J; bases not matched to a gene: 10. The CDR3 is 16 residues long. Germline V gives CDR1 DFQATT, CDR2 SNEGSKA (reference sequence). DNA for the CDR3: TGCAGTGCTAGAGGTAACAGGGGGAGGATATACACTGAAGCTTTCTTT. Translated: CSARGNRGRIYTEAFF.

This clonotype was counted only a few times. The chain carries TRBV28 and TRBJ2-1; 8 positions agree with TRBD2. Germline V gene sequence: CDR1 MDHEN, CDR2 SYDVKM. The V and J ends lost 7 bases and 2 bases, in that order; junction bases with no gene match: 4. CDR3 size: 14 residues. CDR3 in amino acids: CASKREGPYNEQFF. In nucleotides, the CDR3 is TGTGCCAGCAAACGGGAGGGCCCCTACAATGAGCAGTTCTTC. Together with reference TRBV28 and TRBJ2-1, the CDR3 gives the full variable domain: DVKVTQSSRYLVKRTGEKVFLECVQDMDHENMFWYRQDPGLGLRLIYFSYDVKMKEKGDIPEGYSVSREKKERFSLILESASTNQTSMYLCASKREGPYNEQFFGPGTRLTVL.

This clonotype was detected only a few times. This chain connects TRBV18 to TRBJ2-5, with no clear D. The germline gives CDR1 KGHSH, CDR2 LQKENI. CDR3 length: 12 residues. V was cut by 2 bases and J by 5 bases, with 6 bases left in between. The CDR3 protein is CASSPGVETQYF. DNA of the CDR3: TGTGCCAGCTCACCAGGGGTTGAGACCCAGTACTTC.